This is a list of T cell receptor beta chains from one sample in a study of blood T cell repertoires in COVID-19. Assay: immunoSEQ multiplex PCR; the TCRdb copy retains only in-frame clones and omits some. The sample yields over 200,000 clones, about nine tenths seen once. Sequenced sample: peripheral blood. All receptors come from a man aged 30 to 45 who had recovered from COVID-19. CDR3s include the opening cysteine and the closing phenylalanine or tryptophan. A D gene is named only where the DNA matches it firmly. Size tells how often a clone was seen (once, few, many) or the class of an expanded clone, and some rows leave it out.

cdr3_nt | cdr3_aa | d_call | v_call | clone_size | j_call
TGTGCCAGCAGCCCCACGGGATTGGGTTCTGAAGCTTTCTTT | CASSPTGLGSEAFF | NA | TRBV3-1/TRBV3-2 | NA | TRBJ1-1
TGTGCCAGCAGCTTAGGAACCCGAGGGCAGGCATTGAACACTGAAGCTTTCTTT | CASSLGTRGQALNTEAFF | NA | TRBV7-6 | NA | TRBJ1-1
TGCGCCAGCAGTATCCCGGGGGGGGAAGAGACCCAGTACTTC | CASSIPGGEETQYF | TRBD2 | TRBV5-1 | NA | TRBJ2-5
TGTGCCAGCAGTTCACAGTTGTACGAGCAGTACTTC | CASSSQLYEQYF | NA | TRBV7-2 | NA | TRBJ2-7
TGTGCCAGCAGCAGACCCTTCAGTTCAGGGGCAAAGCGTGGCTACACCTTC | CASSRPFSSGAKRGYTF | NA | TRBV28 | NA | TRBJ1-2
TGTGCCAGCAGTGACTCACCAGGGGAGTTAAACAATGAGCAGTTCTTC | CASSDSPGELNNEQFF | NA | TRBV6-4 | NA | TRBJ2-1
TGTGCTAGTGGGTTACAGTTCTTC | CASGLQFF | NA | TRBV12-5 | NA | TRBJ2-1
TGTGCCATCAGTGAGCAGGACAGGGCGACAGATACGCAGTATTTT | CAISEQDRATDTQYF | TRBD1 | TRBV10-3 | NA | TRBJ2-3
TGTGCCAGCAGTGAAGTCCCGCTAGCGGGGCCCGAAGATACGCAGTATTTT | CASSEVPLAGPEDTQYF | TRBD2 | TRBV2 | NA | TRBJ2-3
TGCGCCAGCAGGCTGGGACAGGGAAGTTTTGAAAAACTGTTTTTT | CASRLGQGSFEKLFF | TRBD1 | TRBV5-1 | NA | TRBJ1-4
TGTGCCAGCGTCTATACGTGGGAGACCCAGTACTTC | CASVYTWETQYF | NA | TRBV2 | NA | TRBJ2-5
TGCGCCAGCAGCTTGGGTGAGGGGGCGGGTGAAAAACTGTTTTTT | CASSLGEGAGEKLFF | TRBD1 | TRBV5-1 | NA | TRBJ1-4
TGTGCCAGCAGCGCCCGGGCGACTAGCGGGGGCGGAGGCACAGATACGCAGTATTTT | CASSARATSGGGGTDTQYF | TRBD2 | TRBV7-9 | few | TRBJ2-3
TGTGCCAGCAGCCTCCACGCAGAGGGGGCAGGCTATGGCTACACCTTC | CASSLHAEGAGYGYTF | TRBD1 | TRBV6-6 | NA | TRBJ1-2
TGTGCCACCCTAACAGGCAGGGTCTATGGCTACACCTTC | CATLTGRVYGYTF | NA | TRBV6-5 | NA | TRBJ1-2
TGTGCCAGCTCCGGGACTAGCGGGGGCTACTCCTACAATGAGCAGTTCTTC | CASSGTSGGYSYNEQFF | TRBD2 | TRBV18 | NA | TRBJ2-1
TGCGCCAGCAGCCCGCGGACTAGCGGGGGGGCAGATACGCAGTATTTT | CASSPRTSGGADTQYF | TRBD2 | TRBV5-1 | NA | TRBJ2-3
TGTGCCAGCAGCCCTAGGAGGATAGACACCGGGGAGCTGTTTTTT | CASSPRRIDTGELFF | NA | TRBV7-2 | NA | TRBJ2-2
TGCGCCAGCAGCTTGGATGGTAGAGGCGGGGCCACAGATACGCAGTATTTT | CASSLDGRGGATDTQYF | NA | TRBV5-1 | NA | TRBJ2-3
TGTGCCAGCAGTGGTACTAGCGAGATCACAGATACGCAGTATTTT | CASSGTSEITDTQYF | TRBD2 | TRBV2 | NA | TRBJ2-3
TGCGCCAGCAGCTTGGGACAGTCCTCCTACGAGCAGTACTTC | CASSLGQSSYEQYF | NA | TRBV5-1 | NA | TRBJ2-7
TGTGCCAGCAGCTCCGGGACAGTCTACAATGAGCAGTTCTTC | CASSSGTVYNEQFF | TRBD1 | TRBV5-5 | NA | TRBJ2-1
TGTGCCACCAAGGAGTCAGGGAAAAACATTCAGTACTTC | CATKESGKNIQYF | NA | TRBV19 | once | TRBJ2-4
TGTGCCAGCAGTTACGGGGCCAGGGGTAAGGTGCAGTACTTC | CASSYGARGKVQYF | NA | TRBV6-2/TRBV6-3 | NA | TRBJ2-7
TGTGCCAGCAGCGTAGCTTTCGGACAGGGGGCAGATAATTCACCCCTCCACTTT | CASSVAFGQGADNSPLHF | TRBD1 | TRBV9 | NA | TRBJ1-6
TGTGCCAGCAACAGGGGGACAGGGGGCCGAACTGAAGCTTTCTTT | CASNRGTGGRTEAFF | TRBD1 | TRBV6-5 | NA | TRBJ1-1
TGTGCCACCAGTGACCCGGAGGGTGAGCAGTTCTTC | CATSDPEGEQFF | NA | TRBV24-1 | NA | TRBJ2-1
TGTGCCAGCAGCCAAGCTTTACTAGCGGATACGCAGTATTTT | CASSQALLADTQYF | TRBD2 | TRBV3-1/TRBV3-2 | NA | TRBJ2-3
TGTGCCAGCAGCGGGGACAGGTACTATGGCTACACCTTC | CASSGDRYYGYTF | TRBD1 | TRBV9 | once | TRBJ1-2
TGTGCCAGCAGCGGGGTTCCGGGACAGGTTAATGAAAAACTGTTTTTT | CASSGVPGQVNEKLFF | TRBD1 | TRBV5-6 | NA | TRBJ1-4